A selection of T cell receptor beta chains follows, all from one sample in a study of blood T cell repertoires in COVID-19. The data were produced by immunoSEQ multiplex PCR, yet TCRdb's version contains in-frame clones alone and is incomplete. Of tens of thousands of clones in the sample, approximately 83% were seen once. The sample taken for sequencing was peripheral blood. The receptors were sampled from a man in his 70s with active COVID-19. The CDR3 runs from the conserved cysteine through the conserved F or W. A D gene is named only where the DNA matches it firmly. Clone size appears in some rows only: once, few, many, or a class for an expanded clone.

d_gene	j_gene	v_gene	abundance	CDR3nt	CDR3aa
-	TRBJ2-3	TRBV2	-	TGTGCCAGCAGTGAAGGGACTTGGGCAGATACGCAGTATTTT	CASSEGTWADTQYF
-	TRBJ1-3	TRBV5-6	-	TGTGCCAGCAGCGTAACCGGGACTTATGGAAACACCATATATTTT	CASSVTGTYGNTIYF
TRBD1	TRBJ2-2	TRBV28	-	TGTGCCAGCAGTTCATTAGGACAGGGGATCGGGGAGCTGTTTTTT	CASSSLGQGIGELFF
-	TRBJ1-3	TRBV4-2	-	TGTGCCAGCAGCCAAAAGCCCCCGCAGACAGGCTCTGGAAACACCATATATTTT	CASSQKPPQTGSGNTIYF
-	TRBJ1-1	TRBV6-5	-	TGTGCCAGCAGAGGGACAAGGGGCCTTGAAGCTTTCTTT	CASRGTRGLEAFF
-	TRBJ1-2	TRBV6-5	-	TGTGCCAGCAGTTACGGAGGGCTTGGTGGCTACACCTTC	CASSYGGLGGYTF
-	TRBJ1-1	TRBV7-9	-	TGTGCCAGCAGCTCCTCGGTATTCAGGGCGACTCTGAACACTGAAGCTTTCTTT	CASSSSVFRATLNTEAFF
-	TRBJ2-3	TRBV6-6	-	TGTGCCAGCAGTTACCCAAGCGGGAGCACAGATACGCAGTATTTT	CASSYPSGSTDTQYF
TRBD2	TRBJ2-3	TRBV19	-	TGTGCCAGTACCGGGACTAGCGGCCGTACCGCCCTCACAGATACGCAGTATTTT	CASTGTSGRTALTDTQYF
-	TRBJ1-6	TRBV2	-	TGTGCCAGCAACAGCCTCTATAATTCACCCCTCCACTTT	CASNSLYNSPLHF
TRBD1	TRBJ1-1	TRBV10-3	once	TGTGCCATCAGGGGGACAGGGGGCGGCACTGAAGCTTTCTTT	CAIRGTGGGTEAFF
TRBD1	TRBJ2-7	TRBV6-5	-	TGTGCCAGCAGCCCCCGGACAGGGGGCCACTACGAGCAGTACTTC	CASSPRTGGHYEQYF
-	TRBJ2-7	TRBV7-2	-	TGTGCCAGCGCGTGGAGGTCGGGGGAGCAGTACTTC	CASAWRSGEQYF
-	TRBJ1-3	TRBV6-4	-	TGCCGCCTGGACAGCTCTGGAAACACCATATATTTT	CRLDSSGNTIYF
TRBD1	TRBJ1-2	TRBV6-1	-	TGTGCCAGCAGTGCATATTACAGGGGGTTGGACTATGGCTACACCTTC	CASSAYYRGLDYGYTF
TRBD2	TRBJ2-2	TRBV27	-	TGTGCCAGCAGTTCGACGGGGGGTGGCACCGGGGAGCTGTTTTTT	CASSSTGGGTGELFF
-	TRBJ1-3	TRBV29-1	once	TGCAGCGTTGTTCAGACAGGAGGAAACACCATATATTTT	CSVVQTGGNTIYF
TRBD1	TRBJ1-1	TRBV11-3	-	TGTGCCAGCAGCTTGACAGGGTCGAACACTGAAGCTTTCTTT	CASSLTGSNTEAFF
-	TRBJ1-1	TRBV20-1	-	TGCAGTGCTAGGCGCAGGACTGAAGCTTTCTTT	CSARRRTEAFF
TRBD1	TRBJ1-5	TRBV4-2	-	TGTGCCAGCAGCCAAAACAGGGGTAGCAATCAGCCCCAGCATTTT	CASSQNRGSNQPQHF
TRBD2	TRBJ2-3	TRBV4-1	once	TGCGCCAGCAGCCCTAGCGGAACTAGCACAGATACGCAGTATTTT	CASSPSGTSTDTQYF
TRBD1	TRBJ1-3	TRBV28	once	TGTGCCAGCAGTTCCCTAGACAGGGCTGGAAACACCATATATTTT	CASSSLDRAGNTIYF
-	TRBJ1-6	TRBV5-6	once	TGTGCCAGCAGCTTTGGCCGGACAGCCTATAATTCACCCCTCCACTTT	CASSFGRTAYNSPLHF
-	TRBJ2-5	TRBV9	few	TGTGCCAGCAGCGTAGGGTTGTGGGCAGAACAAGAGACCCAGTACTTC	CASSVGLWAEQETQYF
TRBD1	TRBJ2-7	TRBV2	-	TGTGCCAGCAGGGGGACAGTGCTGTTAAGAGAGCAGTACTTC	CASRGTVLLREQYF
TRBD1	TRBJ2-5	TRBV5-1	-	TGCGCCAGCAGCGGGGGACAGCTACAAGAGACCCAGTACTTC	CASSGGQLQETQYF
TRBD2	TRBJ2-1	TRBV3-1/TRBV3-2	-	TGTGCCAGCGAAACCGGACTAGCGGGGTCGCATGAGCAGTTCTTC	CASETGLAGSHEQFF
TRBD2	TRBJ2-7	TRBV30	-	TGTGCCTGGAGTGGGGGGACTAGCATCCTCGAGCAGTACTTC	CAWSGGTSILEQYF